One and the same sample provided the 9 T cell receptor beta chains below, sequenced in a study of cytomegalovirus exposure and HLA in healthy donors. PCR employed 60 Vbeta and 13 Jbeta primers. Only in-frame clones appear in the TCRdb table, and some are missing; sequencing was by immunoSEQ multiplex PCR. Here the sample spans under 200,000 clones, about 80% being singletons. The sample was PBMCs. These receptor sequences come from a woman in her 50s in good health and CMV-seronegative.

This chain connects TRBV5-6 to TRBJ1-3, with 9 bases matching TRBD1. CDR1 is SGHDT, CDR2 YYEEEE, per germline. The CDR3 is made up of 15 amino acids. The ends lost 4 bases at V and 4 bases at J; junction bases unmatched: 6. In DNA, the CDR3 is TGTGCCAGCAGCGGGCACAGGGGGCGAGGAAACACCATATATTTT. Its translation is CASSGHRGRGNTIYF.

The gene calls are TRBV4-1 and TRBJ2-3, with 7 bases lining up with TRBD2. Germline assignment: CDR1 MGHRA and CDR2 YSYEKL. The CDR3 has 15 amino acids. J was trimmed by 4 bases and V by 2 bases; bases with no gene match: 6. The CDR3 loop reads CASSQPTSKADTQYF. CDR3 DNA sequence: TGCGCCAGCAGCCAACCGACTAGCAAGGCAGATACGCAGTATTTT.

The chain is built from TRBV18 and TRBJ1-3; D call uncertain. The germline gives CDR1 KGHSH, CDR2 LQKENI. V gave up 3 bases and J gave up 0 bases, with 12 bases separating them. This CDR3 comprises 16 residues. CDR3 bases: TGTGCCAGCTCACCGCCTGCGGGGAGCTCTGGAAACACCATATATTTT. Translation gives CASSPPAGSSGNTIYF.

The genes are TRBV7-2 and TRBJ2-7; tentatively, D is TRBD1 (5 bases). The CDR3 runs to 12 residues. Germline CDR1 is SGHTA and CDR2 is FQGNSA. V lost 2 bases, J lost 9 bases, and 11 bases lay in between. The CDR3 here is CASSLYSQGQYF. In nucleotides, the CDR3 is TGTGCCAGCAGCTTATATTCCCAGGGGCAGTACTTC. Drawing the rest from reference TRBV7-2 and TRBJ2-7, the complete variable domain is GAGVSQSPSNKVTEKGKDVELRCDPISGHTALYWYRQSLGQGLEFLIYFQGNSAPDKSGLPSDRFSAERTGGSVSTLTIQRTQQEDSAVYLCASSLYSQGQYFGPGTRLTVT.

This clone was observed a single time. This rearrangement joins TRBV5-1 to TRBJ1-3; tentatively, D is TRBD1 (5 bases). CDR1 and CDR2 from the germline V gene are SGHRS and YFSETQ. CDR3 size: 16 residues. With 2 bases removed from V and 0 bases from J, the gap between germline ends came to 12 bases. The CDR3 sequence is CASSFVGGSSGNTIYF. Here the CDR3 DNA reads TGCGCCAGCAGCTTTGTCGGGGGAAGCTCTGGAAACACCATATATTTT.

The chain links TRBV11-2 to TRBJ1-3; D gene uncertain. Trimming pared 5 bases from V and 0 bases from J, leaving 14 bases between. Germline V gene data show CDR1 as SGHAT and CDR2 as FQNNGV. The CDR3 is 16 residues long. CDR3 sequence: CASSPYLTSSGNTIYF. The CDR3 DNA is TGTGCCAGCAGCCCATACCTGACAAGCTCTGGAAACACCATATATTTT.

This clone was picked up a small number of times. The J gene is TRBJ2-2, the V gene TRBV5-4; 8 bases line up with TRBD2. Germline values: CDR1 SGHNT, CDR2 YYREEE (reference sequence). Trimming took 6 bases from V and 1 from J; bases not matched to a gene: 11. The CDR3 is 17 amino acids. CDR3 loop: CASTRGGGPMNTGELFF. The CDR3, as DNA: TGTGCCAGCACCCGGGGGGGAGGACCGATGAACACCGGGGAGCTGTTTTTT.

The chain couples TRBV30 to TRBJ1-5; no clear D gene. Trimming removed 0 bases at V and 1 base at J, with 10 bases between. Germline assignment: CDR1 GTSNPN and CDR2 SVGIG (reference sequence). The CDR3 length is 15 residues. DNA for the CDR3: TGTGCCTGGAGTGTACGGTCAGGCAGCAATCAGCCCCAGCATTTT. It translates to CAWSVRSGSNQPQHF.

The chain links TRBV4-2 to TRBJ2-4, with no clear D. The CDR3 extends over 15 amino acids. V was clipped by 4 bases and J by 6 bases, with 16 bases between them. The germline V gene has CDR1 LGHNA and CDR2 YNFKEQ. CDR3 sequence: CASSRPGIEANIQYF. Here the CDR3 DNA reads TGTGCCAGCAGCCGACCGGGTATAGAGGCAAACATTCAGTACTTC.